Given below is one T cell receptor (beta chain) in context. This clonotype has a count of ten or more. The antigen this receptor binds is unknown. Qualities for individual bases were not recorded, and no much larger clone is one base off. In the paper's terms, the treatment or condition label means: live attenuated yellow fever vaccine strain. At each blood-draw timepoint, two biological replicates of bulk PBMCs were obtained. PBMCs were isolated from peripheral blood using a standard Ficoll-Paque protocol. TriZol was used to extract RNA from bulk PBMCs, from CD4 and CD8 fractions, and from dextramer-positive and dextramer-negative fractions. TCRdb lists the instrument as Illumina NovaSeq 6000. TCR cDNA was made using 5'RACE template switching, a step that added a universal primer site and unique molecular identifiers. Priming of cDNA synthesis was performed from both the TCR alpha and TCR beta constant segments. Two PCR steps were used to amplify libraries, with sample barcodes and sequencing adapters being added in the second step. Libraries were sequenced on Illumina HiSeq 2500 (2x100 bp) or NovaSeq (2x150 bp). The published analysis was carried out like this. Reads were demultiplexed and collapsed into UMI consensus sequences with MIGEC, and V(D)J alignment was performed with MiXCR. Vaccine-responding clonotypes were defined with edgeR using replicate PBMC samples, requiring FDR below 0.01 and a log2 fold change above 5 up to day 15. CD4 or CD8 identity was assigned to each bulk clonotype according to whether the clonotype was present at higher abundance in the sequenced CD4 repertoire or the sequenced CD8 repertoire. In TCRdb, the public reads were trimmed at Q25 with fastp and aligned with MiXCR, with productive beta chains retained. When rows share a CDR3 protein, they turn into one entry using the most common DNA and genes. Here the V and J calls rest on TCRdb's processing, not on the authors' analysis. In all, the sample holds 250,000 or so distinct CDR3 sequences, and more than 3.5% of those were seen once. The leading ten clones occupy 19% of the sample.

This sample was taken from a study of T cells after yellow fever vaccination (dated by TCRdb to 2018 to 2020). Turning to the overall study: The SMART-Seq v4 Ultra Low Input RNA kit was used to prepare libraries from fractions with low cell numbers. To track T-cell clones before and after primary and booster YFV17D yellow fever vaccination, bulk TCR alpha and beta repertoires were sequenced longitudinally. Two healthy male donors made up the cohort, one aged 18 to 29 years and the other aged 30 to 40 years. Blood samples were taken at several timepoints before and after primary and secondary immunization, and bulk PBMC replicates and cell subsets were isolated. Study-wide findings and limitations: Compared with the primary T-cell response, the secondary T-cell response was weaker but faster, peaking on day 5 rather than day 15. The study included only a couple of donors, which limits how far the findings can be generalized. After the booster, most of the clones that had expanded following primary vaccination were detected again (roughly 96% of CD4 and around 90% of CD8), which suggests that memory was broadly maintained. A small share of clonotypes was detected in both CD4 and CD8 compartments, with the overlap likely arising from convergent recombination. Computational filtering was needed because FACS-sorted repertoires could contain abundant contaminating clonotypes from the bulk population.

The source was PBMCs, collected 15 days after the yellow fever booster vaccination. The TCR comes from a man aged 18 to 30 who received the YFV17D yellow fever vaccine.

The CDR3 is CASSLGVPGSVEAEAFF. DNA sequence: TGTGCCAGCAGCTTAGGCGTCCCAGGGTCGGTAGAGGCTGAAGCTTTCTTT. The rearrangement joined TRBV7-9 to TRBJ1-1; possibly the D gene is TRBD1, per 5 matching bases. From the cysteine through the phenylalanine, the CDR3 covers 17 amino acids. The read is trimmed to its CDR3 DNA, 51 bases read in frame from base 1. From a lookup of the germline V gene (reference sequence), CDR1 and CDR2 are SEHNR and FQNEAQ. V and J are truncated by 1 base and 6 bases respectively, leaving an intervening sequence of 21 bases.